Described below is a single T cell receptor (beta chain) sequence and its context. In the original workflow: Nucleated cell counts were estimated from reference gene primer amplification. Sequencing used immunoSEQ multiplex PCR; TCRdb keeps in-frame clones, though not all of them. That table supplies the V and J calls and clone size; D and trimming were determined from the DNA. The data contain 140,000 or so clones, approximately 90% of them singletons. This sample stems from a study of blood T cell repertoires in COVID-19. Across the whole study: The origin of the acute and convalescent COVID-19 samples was the United States, Italy and Spain. Nucleic acid was either cDNA or gDNA, and it came from T cells, B-cell-depleted T cells, or PBMCs.

The V gene lost 3 bases and the J gene lost 5 bases, with 10 bases spanning the gap. In germline, CDR1 is MDHEN, CDR2 SYDVKM. This CDR3 is built from 13 residues. V gene TRBV28 combines with J gene TRBJ1-2; D remains unclear. The TCR comes from a woman aged 60-75 years with active COVID-19. Sample: peripheral blood. CDR3 sequence reads: CASSLEAVYGYTF. Written as DNA, the CDR3 is TGTGCCAGCAGTTTGGAGGCCGTTTATGGCTACACCTTC.